These 9 T cell receptor beta chains share one sample of origin, sequenced in a study of T cells after posttransplantation cyclophosphamide. Data came from immunoSEQ multiplex PCR; TCRdb stores just in-frame clones and leaves some out. The sample yields around 8,000 clones, without any singletons. Busulfan-fludarabine conditioning, marrow transplant, and cyclophosphamide on days +3 and +4 were administered. The material sequenced was PBMCs, taken after an allogeneic stem cell transplant with post-transplant cyclophosphamide. All receptors come from a male patient in his thirties who received an allogeneic stem cell transplant from an unrelated donor, was CMV-positive, and had acute and chronic GVHD. A subset of T cells may come from the graft donor.

This clone was seen repeatedly, ten times or more. The chain joins TRBV12-3 or TRBV12-4 to TRBJ1-2; TRBD1 matches 8 bases. With V trimmed by 6 bases and J by 4 bases, 10 bases remained unmatched. CDR3 length: 15 residues. In DNA form, the CDR3 reads TGTGCCAGCAGCCCGAGCAGGGGGCTGGGCTATGGCTACACCTTC. Its translation is CASSPSRGLGYGYTF.

The sample holds many counts of this clone. The J gene is TRBJ2-7, the V gene TRBV12-3 or TRBV12-4; TRBD1 agrees at 7 bases. This CDR3 comprises 15 residues. The V gene end was trimmed by 4 bases and the J gene end by 6 bases; junction bases not matched to a gene: 12. The CDR3 reads CASSSQGGAALEQYF. CDR3 DNA: TGTGCCAGCAGTTCTCAAGGGGGCGCGGCTCTCGAGCAGTACTTC.

This clone is classed as medium-sized (0.01 to 0.1%). The rearrangement uses TRBV19 and TRBJ2-1; 8 nucleotides align to TRBD2. CDR3 length equals 16 residues. CDR1 and CDR2 (germline): LNHDA, SQIVND (reference sequence). Trimming at V came to 6 bases and at J to 0 bases, leaving 7 bases not matched to a gene. The CDR3 region has the DNA TGTGCCAGTAGAAATAGCGGGAAAATCTCCTACAATGAGCAGTTCTTC. Its protein is CASRNSGKISYNEQFF.

Many counts were recorded for this clone. The V call is TRBV5-1, the J call TRBJ1-5, with D perhaps matching TRBD1 (5 bases). This CDR3 has 16 amino acids. The germline CDR1 and CDR2 sequences are SGHRS and YFSETQ. Trimming cost V 0 bases and J 4 bases, with 14 bases left between them. The CDR3 DNA reads TGCGCCAGCAGCTTGGGAGGCGGCGGGGGAAATCAGCCCCAGCATTTT. Translated: CASSLGGGGGNQPQHF. Full variable domain (remainder filled in from reference TRBV5-1 and TRBJ1-5): KAGVTQTPRYLIKTRGQQVTLSCSPISGHRSVSWYQQTPGQGLQFLFEYFSETQRNKGNFPGRFSGRQFSNSRSEMNVSTLELGDSALYLCASSLGGGGGNQPQHFGDGTRLSIL.

Ten or more counts support this clone. The rearrangement uses TRBV7-9 and TRBJ1-2; D is perhaps TRBD1 (6 bases). Germline CDR1 is SEHNR and CDR2 is FQNEAQ (reference sequence). The V gene lost 0 bases and the J gene lost 4 bases, with 15 bases spanning the gap. The CDR3 is made up of 16 amino acids. CDR3 residues: CASSLAAGSGAYGYTF. As DNA, the CDR3 is TGTGCCAGCAGCTTAGCTGCGGGTTCAGGGGCCTATGGCTACACCTTC.

This clone was observed many times. The chain has TRBV7-2 and TRBJ1-4; the match to TRBD1 covers 7 bases. Trimming removed 4 bases from V and 13 bases from J; junction bases left unmatched: 18. This CDR3 is built from 16 residues. Germline V lookup: CDR1 SGHTA, CDR2 FQGNSA. The CDR3 protein is CASSSGTGAGRGGLFF. CDR3 in DNA: TGTGCCAGCAGCTCAGGCACAGGGGCAGGGCGAGGTGGACTGTTTTTT. Based on the CDR3 plus reference TRBV7-2 and TRBJ1-4, the full variable domain is GAGVSQSPSNKVTEKGKDVELRCDPISGHTALYWYRQSLGQGLEFLIYFQGNSAPDKSGLPSDRFSAERTGGSVSTLTIQRTQQEDSAVYLCASSSGTGAGRGGLFFGSGTQLSVL.

By share, this clone counts as medium-sized. This chain joins TRBV7-3 and TRBJ2-1; no definite D call. Looked up from germline, CDR1 is SGHTA and CDR2 is FQGTGA. The CDR3 extends over 14 amino acids. Trimming took 2 bases from V and 6 from J, leaving 11 bases between them. This CDR3 reads CASSLVGLGNEQFF. CDR3 in DNA: TGTGCCAGCAGCTTAGTTGGGCTCGGCAATGAGCAGTTCTTC. Drawing the rest from reference TRBV7-3 and TRBJ2-1, the complete variable domain is GAGVSQTPSNKVTEKGKYVELRCDPISGHTALYWYRQSLGQGPEFLIYFQGTGAADDSGLPNDRFFAVRPEGSVSTLKIQRTERGDSAVYLCASSLVGLGNEQFFGPGTRLTVL.

This clone came up many times. The chain employs TRBV12-3 or TRBV12-4 and TRBJ1-5; D is ambiguous. V dropped 2 bases and J dropped 6 bases, with 8 bases sitting between them. The CDR3 runs 13 residues. Written as DNA, the CDR3 is TGTGCCAGCAGTTTACCCCCGGGTCAGCCCCAGCATTTT. Protein product: CASSLPPGQPQHF.

In its sample, this clone was seen many times. An end of the junction differs from the germline gene, which may be a read error. The rearrangement joins TRBV7-7 to TRBJ2-1; D remains ambiguous. Germline V CDR1 and CDR2: SSHAT, FNYEAQ (reference sequence). The CDR3 loop spans 14 amino acids. The CDR3 DNA reads as TGTGCTAGCAGTCCGGCTAGCTCCTACAATGAGCAGTTCTTC. Amino acid sequence: CASSPASSYNEQFF.